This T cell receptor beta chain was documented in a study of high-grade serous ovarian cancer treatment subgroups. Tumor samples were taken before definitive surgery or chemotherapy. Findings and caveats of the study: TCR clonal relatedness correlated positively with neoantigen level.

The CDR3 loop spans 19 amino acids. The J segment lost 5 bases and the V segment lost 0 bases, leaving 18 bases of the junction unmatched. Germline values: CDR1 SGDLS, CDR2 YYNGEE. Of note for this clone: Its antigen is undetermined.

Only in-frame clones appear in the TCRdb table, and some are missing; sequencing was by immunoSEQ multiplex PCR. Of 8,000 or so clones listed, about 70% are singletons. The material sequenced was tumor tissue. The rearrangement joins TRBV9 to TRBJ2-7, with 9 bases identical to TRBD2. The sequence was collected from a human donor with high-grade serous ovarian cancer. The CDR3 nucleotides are TGTGCCAGCAGCGTAGAGGGAACGGGGCGGGGGGGCCCCGAGAACGAGCAGTACTTC. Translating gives CASSVEGTGRGGPENEQYF.